These 17 T cell receptor beta chains share one sample of origin, sequenced in a study of shared clonotypes between healthy human individuals. The assay was immunoSEQ multiplex PCR, and TCRdb's table has in-frame clones only and misses some. Here the sample spans about 960,000 clones, about three quarters being singletons. Sequencing was performed on memory CD4+ T cells sorted from blood. Specified subset: CD45RA-negative fraction. These receptors came from a man between 18 and 29 years old in good health.

This chain joins TRBV7-2 and TRBJ2-3, with TRBD1 matching over 7 bases. The ends lost 3 bases at V and 8 bases at J; junction bases unmatched: 11. The CDR3 contains 15 residues. Germline CDR1 and CDR2: SGHTA and FQGNSA. CDR3 DNA sequence: TGTGCCAGCAGCTTGGAGACAGGGAAGTTAGGTACGCAGTATTTT. This gives the protein CASSLETGKLGTQYF.

The chain links TRBV4-2 to TRBJ2-2; no reliable D call. The CDR3 contains 15 residues. Germline CDR1 reads LGHNA; CDR2 reads YNFKEQ. Deletions cut 2 bases from V and 2 bases from J, with 9 bases between. CDR3 sequence (DNA): TGTGCCAGCAGCCAAAGCCACTCTAACACCGGGGAGCTGTTTTTT. Its translation: CASSQSHSNTGELFF.

This clone occurred a few times. The rearrangement links TRBV30 to TRBJ1-6; 10 bases match TRBD1. Germline CDR1 and CDR2: GTSNPN and SVGIG (reference sequence). V was pared by 3 bases and J by 9 bases, with 8 bases of the junction left unmatched. This CDR3 spans 15 amino acids. The CDR3 DNA sequence: TGTGCCTGGAGACGGGGACAGGGGTTGTCTTCACCCCTCCACTTT. Protein product: CAWRRGQGLSSPLHF.

This chain joins TRBV4-3 and TRBJ1-5; 7 bases map to TRBD1. Germline trimming cut 1 base from V and 4 bases from J; bases unmatched to any gene: 10. The CDR3 totals 17 residues. Germline V gives CDR1 LGHNA, CDR2 YSLEER. CDR3 DNA sequence: TGCGCCAGCAGCCAAGGGGCCTTGACAGGGAAAAATCAGCCCCAGCATTTT. Its protein is CASSQGALTGKNQPQHF.

The chain is built from TRBV6-5 and TRBJ2-7; 8 bases map to TRBD1. Germline values: CDR1 MNHEY, CDR2 SVGAGI. V was clipped by 4 bases and J by 0 bases; unmatched bases: 5. The CDR3 has 15 residues. This chain's CDR3 is CASSSTGDNSYEQYF. The CDR3 nucleotides read TGTGCCAGCAGTTCGACAGGGGACAACTCCTACGAGCAGTACTTC.

Only one count was recorded for this clone. The rearrangement joins TRBV27 to TRBJ1-2; D call uncertain. The V and J ends lost 3 bases and 2 bases respectively, with 7 bases between them. The length of the CDR3 is 13 residues. From germline, CDR1 is MNHEY and CDR2 SMNVEV (reference sequence). The CDR3 bases are TGTGCCAGCAGTTTTTCCCGGAACTATGGCTACACCTTC. Residues: CASSFSRNYGYTF.

The rearrangement joins TRBV5-6 to TRBJ1-2, with D unclear. The CDR3 is 14 amino acids. CDR1 is SGHDT, CDR2 YYEEEE, per germline. V shed 0 bases and J shed 5 bases, with 11 bases lying between them. CDR3 coding DNA: TGTGCCAGCAGCTTGGAACCGACTCAGTATGGCTACACCTTC. Its protein product is CASSLEPTQYGYTF.

Worth noting for this clone: The sample contains more than one DNA sequence encoding this CDR3. The chain couples TRBV9 to TRBJ2-3; D is possibly TRBD1 (6 bases). The CDR3 contains 15 residues. Trimming removed 0 bases from V and 0 bases from J, with 8 bases in between. CDR1 SGDLS and CDR2 YYNGEE come from the germline V gene. The CDR3 region is CASSVGGLSTDTQYF. The CDR3 DNA sequence: TGTGCCAGCAGCGTAGGGGGGCTTAGCACAGATACGCAGTATTTT.

The chain carries TRBV7-9 and TRBJ1-1; D uncertain. V shed 5 bases and J shed 1 base, with 11 bases lying between them. CDR1 and CDR2 from the germline V gene are SEHNR and FQNEAQ (reference sequence). The CDR3 runs to 14 residues. The CDR3 region has the DNA TGTGCCAGCAGCACGACCTCCTGGAACACTGAAGCTTTCTTT. It specifies CASSTTSWNTEAFF.

The chain is built from TRBV4-3 and TRBJ1-2; 8 bases match TRBD1. The V segment lost 3 bases and the J segment 7 bases; nucleotides outside the gene matches: 7. Germline V gene sequence: CDR1 LGHNA, CDR2 YSLEER. This CDR3 is 14 amino acids long. The CDR3 loop is CASSQGQAMGGYTF. The CDR3 coding sequence is TGCGCCAGCAGCCAGGGACAGGCGATGGGTGGCTACACCTTC.

There are a few counts of this clone. The chain combines TRBV27 with TRBJ2-5; D is unresolved. With 2 bases removed from V and 4 bases from J, the gap between germline ends came to 8 bases. This CDR3 has 13 amino acids. Germline V gene sequence: CDR1 MNHEY, CDR2 SMNVEV (reference sequence). The CDR3 sequence: CASSLGRRETQYF. In nucleotides, the CDR3 is TGTGCCAGCAGTTTAGGGCGGCGAGAGACCCAGTACTTC.

The chain uses TRBV5-4 and TRBJ2-1, with 11 bases aligning to TRBD2. Germline lookup yields CDR1 SGHNT and CDR2 YYREEE (reference sequence). This CDR3 is 17 amino acids long. V lost 0 bases and J lost 2; bases outside the gene matches: 4. The CDR3 DNA is TGTGCCAGCAGCTTGGGGGGACTAGCGGTTACCTACAATGAGCAGTTCTTC. Translation: CASSLGGLAVTYNEQFF.

V is TRBV6-6 and J is TRBJ2-3, with no clear D. Trimming took 6 bases from V and 0 from J, leaving 10 bases between them. Germline V gene data show CDR1 as MNHNY and CDR2 as SVGAGI (reference sequence). This CDR3 comprises 14 residues. The CDR3 coding sequence is TGTGCCAGCAGCTTTAACCCGAGCACAGATACGCAGTATTTT. This gives the protein CASSFNPSTDTQYF.

The V gene is TRBV7-2, the J gene TRBJ2-5, with 16 bases lining up with TRBD2. The V segment lost 3 bases and the J segment 2 bases; nucleotides outside the gene matches: 6. The germline CDR1 and CDR2 sequences are SGHTA and FQGNSA. This CDR3 has 18 residues. The CDR3 sequence: CASSFGTSGRASQETQYF. The CDR3 DNA is TGTGCCAGCAGCTTCGGGACTAGCGGGAGGGCCTCACAAGAGACCCAGTACTTC.

For this clone: The sample carries other DNA sequences with the same CDR3. This sequence joins TRBV5-1 and TRBJ1-3; D not resolved. The CDR3 is 11 amino acids. V was trimmed by 3 bases and J by 4 bases, leaving 2 bases between them. From germline, CDR1 is SGHRS and CDR2 YFSETQ. The CDR3 DNA reads as TGCGCCAGCAGCTCCGGAAACACCATATATTTT. Protein: CASSSGNTIYF.

In its sample, this clone was seen many times. Here the CDR3 reads CASSVQGGYEQYF. CDR3 in DNA: TGTGCCAGCAGCGTACAGGGGGGCTACGAGCAGTACTTC. The chain couples TRBV9 to TRBJ2-7; D possibly corresponds to TRBD1 (7 bases). Germline loops: CDR1 SGDLS, CDR2 YYNGEE. The CDR3 length is 13 residues. V was trimmed by 1 base and J by 3 bases, leaving 8 bases between them.

With regard to this clone: This CDR3 is also generated by other DNA sequences in the sample. V gene TRBV5-1 combines with J gene TRBJ2-1; D perhaps matches TRBD2 (5 bases). With 0 bases removed from V and 6 bases from J, the gap between germline ends came to 7 bases. In germline, CDR1 is SGHRS, CDR2 YFSETQ. The CDR3 runs to 13 residues. Here the CDR3 reads CASSLAGSNEQFF. The CDR3, as DNA: TGCGCCAGCAGCTTGGCGGGATCCAATGAGCAGTTCTTC.